The 3 T cell receptor beta chains presented below share a single source sample, sequenced in a study of graft-versus-host responses after intestinal transplantation. TCRdb's table, derived via immunoSEQ multiplex PCR, lists solely in-frame clones and lacks some. This sample carries about 57,000 clones, 80% to 90% of them seen once, and the ten largest clones take roughly 1.5%. This sample comprised PBMCs, obtained 26 days after transplant. The receptor source for this set is a human patient who received an intestinal transplant, so some T cells may come from the graft donor.

A few counts support this clone. The chain uses TRBV5-4 and TRBJ2-2; 7 bases fit TRBD1. Unmatched junction bases numbered 4, after V lost 2 bases and J lost 0 bases. CDR1 is SGHNT, CDR2 YYREEE, per germline (reference sequence). The CDR3 covers 16 residues. CDR3 nucleotide sequence: TGTGCCAGCAGCTTAGGACAGGCTGCGAACACCGGGGAGCTGTTTTTT. It translates to CASSLGQAANTGELFF.

The chain carries TRBV4-1 and TRBJ2-2; TRBD1 aligns across 7 bases. The CDR3 consists of 18 residues. With V trimmed by 0 bases and J by 1 base, 8 bases remained unmatched. Germline assignment: CDR1 MGHRA and CDR2 YSYEKL. CDR3 bases: TGCGCCAGCAGCCAAGACCAAATCGACAGGGAGAACACCGGGGAGCTGTTTTTT. Translation: CASSQDQIDRENTGELFF.

This chain links TRBV11-2 with TRBJ2-5; D call uncertain. Germline values: CDR1 SGHAT, CDR2 FQNNGV. The CDR3 covers 13 residues. V shed 2 bases and J shed 5 bases, with 9 bases lying between them. CDR3 in DNA: TGTGCCAGCAGCTTATTCTCCCTGGAGACCCAGTACTTC. Its protein is CASSLFSLETQYF.